These 10 T cell receptor beta chains were all obtained from the same sample, sequenced in a study of cytomegalovirus exposure and HLA in healthy donors. The PCR ran on 60 Vbeta and 13 Jbeta primers. The method was immunoSEQ multiplex PCR; TCRdb's version includes in-frame clones alone and lacks a portion of them. The sample carries around 140,000 clones, roughly 80% recorded once. The sequenced sample consisted of PBMCs. The receptor set was obtained from a man aged 40-55 years in good health and CMV-seronegative.

In this sample, this clone turned up a few times. This chain connects TRBV7-9 to TRBJ1-6, with a tentative D call TRBD1 (5 bases). The V end was cut by 5 bases, the J end by 8 bases, with 22 bases between. Germline CDR1 is SEHNR and CDR2 is FQNEAQ (reference sequence). CDR3 length equals 17 residues. The CDR3 nucleotides are TGTGCCAGCAGCACTAATGACAGTCAGCGCATCCATTCACCCCTCCACTTT. Translating it yields CASSTNDSQRIHSPLHF.

This chain links TRBV19 with TRBJ1-1; unclear D gene. The CDR3 runs to 13 residues. Trimming left V 7 bases short and J 1 base short, with 10 bases between. Germline-derived CDR1 and CDR2 are LNHDA and SQIVND (reference sequence). In nucleotides, the CDR3 is TGTGCCAGTACTGGACTGTCGAACACTGAAGCTTTCTTT. Its protein is CASTGLSNTEAFF.

V and J are TRBV11-2 and TRBJ2-7; D ambiguous. Germline-derived CDR1 and CDR2 are SGHAT and FQNNGV. The CDR3 runs 13 residues. V lost 5 bases and J lost 5, with 13 bases in between. CDR3 nucleotides: TGTGCCAGCAGCCCCCCCCGCGGCCACGAGCAGTACTTC. It is translated as CASSPPRGHEQYF. Using reference TRBV11-2 and TRBJ2-7 for the parts outside the CDR3, the full variable domain is EAGVAQSPRYKIIEKRQSVAFWCNPISGHATLYWYQQILGQGPKLLIQFQNNGVVDDSQLPKDRFSAERLKGVDSTLKIQPAKLEDSAVYLCASSPPRGHEQYFGPGTRLTVT.

On this clone: The same CDR3 arises from other DNA sequences in this sample as well. The chain is built from TRBV5-1 and TRBJ2-3, with D hard to call. The CDR3 totals 13 residues. V lost 2 bases and J 2 bases, leaving 6 bases between the germline ends. Germline V gives CDR1 SGHRS, CDR2 YFSETQ. CDR3 sequence: CASSLQSTDTQYF. In DNA, the CDR3 is TGCGCCAGCAGCTTACAGTCCACAGATACGCAGTATTTT.

V usage is TRBV28 and J usage is TRBJ1-1; D ambiguous. This CDR3 region has 12 residues. V lost 10 bases and J lost 9, with 18 bases in between. The germline gives CDR1 MDHEN, CDR2 SYDVKM. The CDR3 DNA reads TGTGCCACCCACCTGGGAGTAACCCAAGCTTTCTTT. This translates into CATHLGVTQAFF. The whole variable domain, remainder taken from reference TRBV28 and TRBJ1-1, is DVKVTQSSRYLVKRTGEKVFLECVQDMDHENMFWYRQDPGLGLRLIYFSYDVKMKEKGDIPEGYSVSREKKERFSLILESASTNQTSMYLCATHLGVTQAFFGQGTRLTVV.

This clone was recorded once. The rearrangement joins TRBV7-5 to TRBJ1-1; TRBD1 is taken as the D call from the table, unchecked against the DNA. TRBV7-5 is tagged as a pseudogene. The CDR3 loop spans 14 amino acids. CDR3 region: CARTPGQMNTEAFF. Written as DNA, the CDR3 is TGTGCCAGAACCCCGGGACAGATGAACACTGAAGCTTTCTTT.

The genes are TRBV7-8 and TRBJ1-1, with TRBD1 identical over 7 bases. J lost 4 bases, V lost 0 bases, and 8 bases had no gene match. The CDR3 has 16 residues. Germline V gene sequence: CDR1 SGHVS, CDR2 FQNEAQ. For the CDR3, the DNA is TGTGCCAGCAGCTTAGCGCCGACAGGGAAGGGCACTGAAGCTTTCTTT. This gives the protein CASSLAPTGKGTEAFF.

This clone is medium-sized within its sample. V gene TRBV5-1 combines with J gene TRBJ1-3; 8 nucleotides match TRBD1. Per germline, CDR1 SGHRS and CDR2 YFSETQ. The CDR3 covers 16 residues. V trimming: 3 bases; J trimming: 0 bases; junction bases outside the gene matches: 5. CDR3 bases: TGCGCCAGCAGCTCTAGACAGGGGAACTCTGGAAACACCATATATTTT. Protein sequence: CASSSRQGNSGNTIYF. The full variable domain, completed using reference TRBV5-1 and TRBJ1-3, is KAGVTQTPRYLIKTRGQQVTLSCSPISGHRSVSWYQQTPGQGLQFLFEYFSETQRNKGNFPGRFSGRQFSNSRSEMNVSTLELGDSALYLCASSSRQGNSGNTIYFGEGSWLTVV.

The chain joins TRBV18 to TRBJ1-2, with TRBD1 matching 7 bases. Trimming removed 4 bases from V and 1 base from J; junction bases left unmatched: 6. CDR1 KGHSH and CDR2 LQKENI come from the germline V gene. The CDR3 runs 15 residues. CDR3 amino acids: CASSLGQSVNYGYTF. CDR3 nucleotides: TGTGCCAGCTCACTGGGACAGTCTGTTAACTATGGCTACACCTTC.

The CDR3 protein is CASSLARNTEAFF. The CDR3 DNA sequence: TGTGCCAGCAGCTTGGCCAGAAACACTGAAGCTTTCTTT. The chain is built from TRBV5-6 and TRBJ1-1; D remains ambiguous. Looked up from germline, CDR1 is SGHDT and CDR2 is YYEEEE. V gave up 0 bases and J gave up 2 bases, with 5 bases separating them. The CDR3 runs to 13 residues. The full variable domain, its missing parts supplied by reference TRBV5-6 and TRBJ1-1, is DAGVTQSPTHLIKTRGQQVTLRCSPKSGHDTVSWYQQALGQGPQFIFQYYEEEERQRGNFPDRFSGHQFPNYSSELNVNALLLGDSALYLCASSLARNTEAFFGQGTRLTVV.